The sequence of this T cell receptor (beta chain) was determined in a study of T cell responses to AZD1222 COVID-19 vaccine. Here immunoSEQ multiplex PCR was the method, and the copy in TCRdb shows in-frame clones only, minus some. This sample yields tens of thousands of clones, of which around 91% are seen a single time; approximately 30% belongs to the top ten. V lost 2 bases and J 0 bases, leaving 6 bases between the germline ends. CDR1 is MNHNY, CDR2 SVGAGI, per germline (reference sequence). The CDR3 has 14 amino acids. The specimen comprised peripheral blood, sampled on day 0 of AZD1222 vaccination. This clonotype was sampled from an adult in good health. The chain is built from TRBV6-6 and TRBJ2-3; D is ambiguous. The CDR3 region is CASSYPHSTDTQYF. The CDR3 DNA sequence: TGTGCCAGCAGTTACCCACACAGCACAGATACGCAGTATTTT.